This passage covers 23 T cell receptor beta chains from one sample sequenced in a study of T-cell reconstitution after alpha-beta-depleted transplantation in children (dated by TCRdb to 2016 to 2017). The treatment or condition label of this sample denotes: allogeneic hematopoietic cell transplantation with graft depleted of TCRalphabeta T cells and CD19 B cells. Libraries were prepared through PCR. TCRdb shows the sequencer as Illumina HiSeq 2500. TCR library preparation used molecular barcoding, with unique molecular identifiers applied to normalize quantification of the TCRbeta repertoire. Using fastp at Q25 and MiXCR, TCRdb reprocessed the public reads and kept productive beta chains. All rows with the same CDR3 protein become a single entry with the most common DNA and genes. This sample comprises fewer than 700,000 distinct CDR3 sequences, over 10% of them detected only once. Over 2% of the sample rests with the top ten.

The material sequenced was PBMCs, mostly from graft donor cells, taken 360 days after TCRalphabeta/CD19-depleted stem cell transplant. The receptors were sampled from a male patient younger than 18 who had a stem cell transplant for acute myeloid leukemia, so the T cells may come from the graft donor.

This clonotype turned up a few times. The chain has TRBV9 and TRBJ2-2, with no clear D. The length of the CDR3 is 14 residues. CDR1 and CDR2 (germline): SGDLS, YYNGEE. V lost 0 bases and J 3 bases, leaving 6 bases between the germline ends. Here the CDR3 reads CASSVAGYTGELFF. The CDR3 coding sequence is TGTGCCAGCAGCGTAGCCGGGTACACCGGGGAGCTGTTTTTT.

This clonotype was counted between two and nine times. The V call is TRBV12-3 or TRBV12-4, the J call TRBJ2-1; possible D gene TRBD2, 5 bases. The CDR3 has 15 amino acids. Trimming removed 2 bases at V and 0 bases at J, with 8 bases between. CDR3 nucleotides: TGTGCCAGCAGTTTAATTGCGGGCTCCTACAATGAGCAGTTCTTC. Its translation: CASSLIAGSYNEQFF.

The CDR3 DNA is TGTGCCAGCAGCTCCGCTAGCGGGAGGGCCCTCGTGAATGAGCAGTTCTTC. It yields the protein CASSSASGRALVNEQFF. The rearrangement joins TRBV7-9 to TRBJ2-1; 12 bases match TRBD2. Germline V gives CDR1 SEHNR, CDR2 FQNEAQ (reference sequence). CDR3 length: 17 residues. V trimming: 4 bases; J trimming: 7 bases; junction bases outside the gene matches: 11.

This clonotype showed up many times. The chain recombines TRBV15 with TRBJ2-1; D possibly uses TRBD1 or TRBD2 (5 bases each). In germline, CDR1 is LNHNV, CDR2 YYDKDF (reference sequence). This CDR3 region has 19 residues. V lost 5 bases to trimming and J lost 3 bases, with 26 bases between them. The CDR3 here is CATSGLRGYKRTLYNEQFF. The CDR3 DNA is TGTGCCACCAGCGGCCTGAGGGGATATAAGCGGACTCTCTACAATGAGCAGTTCTTC.

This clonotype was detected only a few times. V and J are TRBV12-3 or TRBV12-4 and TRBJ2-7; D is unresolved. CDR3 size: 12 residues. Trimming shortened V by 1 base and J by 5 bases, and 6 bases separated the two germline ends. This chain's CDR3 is CASSLGFNEQYF. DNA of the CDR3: TGTGCCAGCAGTTTAGGGTTTAACGAGCAGTACTTC.

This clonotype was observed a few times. In DNA form, the CDR3 reads TGTGCCAGCGCCGGGACAGGGGTCACTGAAGCTTTCTTT. Its translation: CASAGTGVTEAFF. V and J are TRBV2 and TRBJ1-1; 10 bases align to TRBD1. Germline CDR1 is SNHLY and CDR2 is FYNNEI. Trimming at V came to 8 bases and at J to 4 bases, leaving 4 bases not matched to a gene. The CDR3 extends over 13 amino acids. The entire variable domain, with the rest obtained from reference TRBV2 and TRBJ1-1, is as follows: EPEVTQTPSHQVTQMGQEVILRCVPISNHLYFYWYRQILGQKVEFLVSFYNNEISEKSEIFDDQFSVERPDGSNFTLKIRSTKLEDSAMYFCASAGTGVTEAFFGQGTRLTVV.

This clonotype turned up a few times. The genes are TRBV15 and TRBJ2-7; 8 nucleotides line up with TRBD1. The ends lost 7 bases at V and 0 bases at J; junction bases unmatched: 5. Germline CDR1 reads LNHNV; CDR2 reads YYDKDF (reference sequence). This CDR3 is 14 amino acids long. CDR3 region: CATTRTGNSYEQYF. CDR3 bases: TGTGCCACCACTCGGACAGGGAACTCCTACGAGCAGTACTTC.

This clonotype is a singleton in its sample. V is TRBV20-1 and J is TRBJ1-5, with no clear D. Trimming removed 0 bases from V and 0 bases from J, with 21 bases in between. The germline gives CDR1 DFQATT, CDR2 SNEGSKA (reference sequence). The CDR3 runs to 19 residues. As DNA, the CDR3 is TGCAGTGCTAGAGATCGCCGGCGGTTCGGCGTACTTAGCAATCAGCCCCAGCATTTT. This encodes CSARDRRRFGVLSNQPQHF.

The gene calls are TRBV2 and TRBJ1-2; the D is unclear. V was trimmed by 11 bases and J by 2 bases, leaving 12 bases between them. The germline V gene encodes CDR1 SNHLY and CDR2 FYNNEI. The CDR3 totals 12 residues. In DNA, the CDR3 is TGTGCCCGCGAAGAAGGGAACTATGGCTACACCTTC. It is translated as CAREEGNYGYTF.

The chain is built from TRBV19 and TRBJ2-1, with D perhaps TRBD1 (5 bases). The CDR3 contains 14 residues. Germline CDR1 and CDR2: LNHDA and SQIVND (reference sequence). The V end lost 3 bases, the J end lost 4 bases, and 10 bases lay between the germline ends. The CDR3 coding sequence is TGTGCCAGTAGTATTTCCACAGGTTACAATGAGCAGTTCTTC. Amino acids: CASSISTGYNEQFF.

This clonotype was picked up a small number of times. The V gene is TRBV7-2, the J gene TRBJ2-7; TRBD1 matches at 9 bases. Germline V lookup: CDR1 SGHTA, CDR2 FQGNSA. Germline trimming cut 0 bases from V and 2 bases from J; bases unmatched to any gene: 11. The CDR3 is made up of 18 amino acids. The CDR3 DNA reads TGTGCCAGCAGCTTAGCGCCTTGGACAGGGGTTAAAACCTACGAGCAGTACTTC. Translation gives CASSLAPWTGVKTYEQYF.

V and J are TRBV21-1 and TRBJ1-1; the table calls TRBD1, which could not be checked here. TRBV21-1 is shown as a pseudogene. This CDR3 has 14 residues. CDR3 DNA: TGTGCCAGCAGCACATACAGGGGGTTGACTGAAGCTTTCTTT. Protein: CASSTYRGLTEAFF.

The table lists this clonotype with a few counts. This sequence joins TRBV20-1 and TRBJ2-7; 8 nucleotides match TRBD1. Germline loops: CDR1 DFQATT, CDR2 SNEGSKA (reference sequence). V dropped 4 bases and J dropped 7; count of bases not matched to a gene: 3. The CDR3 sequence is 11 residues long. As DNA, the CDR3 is TGCAGTGCTACCAGGGGGCGAGAGCAGTACTTC. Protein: CSATRGREQYF.

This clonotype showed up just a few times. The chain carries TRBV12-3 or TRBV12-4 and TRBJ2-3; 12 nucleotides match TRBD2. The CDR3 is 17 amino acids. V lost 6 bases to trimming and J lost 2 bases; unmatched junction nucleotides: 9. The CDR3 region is CASSLPGLAGHTDTQYF. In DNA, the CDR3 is TGTGCCAGCAGCTTACCGGGACTAGCGGGCCACACAGATACGCAGTATTTT.

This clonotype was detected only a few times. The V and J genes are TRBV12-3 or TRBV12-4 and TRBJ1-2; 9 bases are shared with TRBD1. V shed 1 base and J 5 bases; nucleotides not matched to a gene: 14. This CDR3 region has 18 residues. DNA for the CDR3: TGTGCCAGCAGTTTAGGCCCCGGGACAGGGTCCGTCGGGTATGGCTACACCTTC. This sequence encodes CASSLGPGTGSVGYGYTF.

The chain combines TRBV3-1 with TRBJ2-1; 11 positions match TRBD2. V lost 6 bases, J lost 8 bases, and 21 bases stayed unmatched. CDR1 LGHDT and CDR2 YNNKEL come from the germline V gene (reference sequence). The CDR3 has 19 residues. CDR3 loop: CASSQSLPGLAATRDEQFF. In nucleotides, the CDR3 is TGTGCCAGCAGTCAGAGCCTCCCGGGACTAGCGGCGACCAGGGATGAGCAGTTCTTC.

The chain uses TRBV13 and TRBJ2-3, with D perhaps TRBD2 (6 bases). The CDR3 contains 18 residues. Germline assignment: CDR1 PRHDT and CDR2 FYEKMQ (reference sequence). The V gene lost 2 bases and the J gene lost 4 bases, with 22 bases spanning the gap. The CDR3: CASSLWSVGPAGPDTQYF. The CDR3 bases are TGTGCCAGCAGCTTATGGTCCGTGGGCCCAGCGGGCCCAGATACGCAGTATTTT.

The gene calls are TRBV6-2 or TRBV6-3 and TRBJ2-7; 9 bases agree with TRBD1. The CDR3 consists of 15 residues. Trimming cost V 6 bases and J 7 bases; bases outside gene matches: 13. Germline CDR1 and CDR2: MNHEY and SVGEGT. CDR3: CASSRTGAYEGEQYF. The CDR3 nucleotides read TGTGCCAGCAGCAGGACAGGGGCCTACGAAGGGGAGCAGTACTTC.

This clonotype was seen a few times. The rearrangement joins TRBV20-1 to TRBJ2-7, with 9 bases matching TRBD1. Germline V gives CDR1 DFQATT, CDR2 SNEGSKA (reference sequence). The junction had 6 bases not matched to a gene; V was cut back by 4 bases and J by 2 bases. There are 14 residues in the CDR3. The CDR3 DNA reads TGCAGTGCTACATGGACAGGGGAAGCCTACGAGCAGTACTTC. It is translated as CSATWTGEAYEQYF.

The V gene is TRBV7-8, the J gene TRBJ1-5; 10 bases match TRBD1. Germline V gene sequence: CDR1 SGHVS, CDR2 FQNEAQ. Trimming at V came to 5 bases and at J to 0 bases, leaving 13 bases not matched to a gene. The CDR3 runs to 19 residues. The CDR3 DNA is TGTGCCAGCAGCCCCCAGAGGGGGACAGGGGATTATAGCAATCAGCCCCAGCATTTT. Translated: CASSPQRGTGDYSNQPQHF. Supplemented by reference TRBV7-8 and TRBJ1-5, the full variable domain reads GAGVSQSPRYKVAKRGQDVALRCDPISGHVSLFWYQQALGQGPEFLTYFQNEAQLDKSGLPSDRFFAERPEGSVSTLKIQRTQQEDSAVYLCASSPQRGTGDYSNQPQHFGDGTRLSIL.

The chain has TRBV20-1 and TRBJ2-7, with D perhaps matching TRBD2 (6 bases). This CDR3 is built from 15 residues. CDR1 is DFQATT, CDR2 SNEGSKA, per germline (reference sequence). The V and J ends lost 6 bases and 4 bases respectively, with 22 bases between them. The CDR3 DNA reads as TGCAGTGCCGCCTCAACTAGCTTTGGGATTTACGAGCAGTACTTC. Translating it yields CSAASTSFGIYEQYF.

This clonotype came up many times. The CDR3 DNA is TGTGCCAGCAGTCCCCGGGGAGTCCACGAGCAGTACTTC. Translating it yields CASSPRGVHEQYF. J is TRBJ2-7 and V is TRBV12-3 or TRBV12-4; possible D gene TRBD2, 5 bases. V was cut by 5 bases and J by 5 bases, with 13 bases left in between. CDR3 length equals 13 residues.

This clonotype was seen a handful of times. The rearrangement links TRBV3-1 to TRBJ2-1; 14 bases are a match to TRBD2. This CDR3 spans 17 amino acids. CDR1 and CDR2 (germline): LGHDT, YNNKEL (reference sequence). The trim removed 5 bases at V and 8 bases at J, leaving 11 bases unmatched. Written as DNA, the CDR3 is TGTGCCAGCAGCTTCCACTTGGGACTAGCGGGAGTCGATGAGCAGTTCTTC. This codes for CASSFHLGLAGVDEQFF.